This TCR beta chain was found in a study of HIV-infected patients and healthy controls. TCRdb re-called the 5' RACE reads through MiXCR, storing one row per CDR3 protein. The sample consists of under 70,000 distinct CDR3 sequences, 15% to 20% of them appearing once. CDR3 size: 16 residues. Trimming cost V 8 bases and J 4 bases, with 23 bases left between them. Germline V CDR1 and CDR2: MNHEY, SMNVEV (reference sequence). The table lists this clonotype with many counts. This clonotype was obtained from a human donor in good health. The source material was CD4+ T cells from blood. V gene TRBV27 combines with J gene TRBJ2-5; D may correspond to TRBD1 or TRBD2 (6 bases each). CDR3 in DNA: TGTGCCAGCGCACCTATAGAGGGGGGCTTGGGAGAGACCCAGTACTTC. Translation gives CASAPIEGGLGETQYF.